This entry lists 23 T cell receptor beta chains sequenced from one sample in a study of PD-L1 blockade in urothelial cancer. Documented time point: pretreatment peripheral blood. The repertoire was sequenced with immunoSEQ multiplex PCR; TCRdb's copy has only in-frame clones and lacks some. The sample lists roughly 50,000 clones; approximately 88% were seen once. Sequences were derived from PBMCs, sampled around atezolizumab (anti-PD-L1) treatment. The origin of the receptors is a woman aged 55-70 years with urothelial cancer.

This sequence joins TRBV7-8 and TRBJ2-2; D is undetermined. The CDR3 has 14 amino acids. Deletions cut 7 bases from V and 0 bases from J, with 9 bases between. CDR1 and CDR2 (germline): SGHVS, FQNEAQ. The CDR3 bases are TGTGCCAGCACCAAAAAATCGAACACCGGGGAGCTGTTTTTT. It yields the protein CASTKKSNTGELFF.

A single count supports this clone. The gene calls are TRBV5-1 and TRBJ1-2, with 8 positions matching TRBD1. Germline V CDR1 and CDR2: SGHRS, YFSETQ. The CDR3 has 15 residues. V trimming: 0 bases; J trimming: 0 bases; junction bases outside the gene matches: 1. The DNA of the CDR3 is TGCGCCAGCAGCTTGGGGGACAGGACTAACTATGGCTACACCTTC. Its protein is CASSLGDRTNYGYTF.

V usage is TRBV29-1 and J usage is TRBJ1-2; 10 nucleotides align to TRBD1. The CDR3 loop spans 15 amino acids. Trimming cost V 5 bases and J 4 bases; bases outside gene matches: 10. Per germline, CDR1 SQVTM and CDR2 ANQGSEA. The CDR3 region is CSVLLTGGLGYGYTF. CDR3 nucleotide sequence: TGCAGCGTTCTATTGACAGGGGGCCTGGGCTATGGCTACACCTTC.

V is TRBV12-5 and J is TRBJ2-3; TRBD2 matches 12 bases. Germline V gene data show CDR1 as LGHNT and CDR2 as FRNRAP. The CDR3 contains 17 residues. Losses at the gene ends were 2 bases for V and 2 bases for J; bases not matched to a gene: 5. The CDR3 DNA reads TGTGCTAGTGGTTTGAGTCTAGCGGGGGGGTTCACAGATACGCAGTATTTT. Amino acid sequence: CASGLSLAGGFTDTQYF.

This chain connects TRBV7-9 to TRBJ2-7; 9 bases are shared with TRBD1. The CDR3 consists of 14 residues. V dropped 5 bases and J dropped 4; count of bases not matched to a gene: 6. Germline lookup yields CDR1 SEHNR and CDR2 FQNEAQ (reference sequence). CDR3 protein: CASSPGTGRYEQYF. CDR3 DNA sequence: TGTGCCAGCAGCCCGGGGACAGGGAGATACGAGCAGTACTTC.

The V and J genes are TRBV7-2 and TRBJ1-1, with no clear D. The CDR3 is made up of 16 amino acids. The V gene lost 2 bases and the J gene lost 5 bases, with 18 bases spanning the gap. Germline values: CDR1 SGHTA, CDR2 FQGNSA. CDR3 coding DNA: TGTGCCAGCAGCTTAATCTGGGCTGGACGAGGGACTGAAGCTTTCTTT. It translates to CASSLIWAGRGTEAFF.

This rearrangement joins TRBV4-1 to TRBJ2-7; D is undetermined. Trimming took 5 bases from V and 3 from J, leaving 17 bases between them. Germline V gives CDR1 MGHRA, CDR2 YSYEKL. The CDR3 length is 15 residues. DNA of the CDR3: TGCGCCAGCAGCACGCACCTCGCCCCAGACTACGAGCAGTACTTC. Protein sequence: CASSTHLAPDYEQYF.

This CDR3 is CASSSRLGGPTEAFF. CDR3 nucleotides: TGCGCCAGCAGCTCCCGTTTGGGGGGGCCCACTGAAGCTTTCTTT. This chain joins TRBV5-1 and TRBJ1-1; TRBD1 might be the D (6 bases). Trimming removed 3 bases at V and 4 bases at J, with 16 bases between. Germline V gives CDR1 SGHRS, CDR2 YFSETQ. The CDR3 covers 15 residues.

The chain employs TRBV7-2 and TRBJ2-3, with TRBD2 as a possible D gene (6 bases). Germline V gene sequence: CDR1 SGHTA, CDR2 FQGNSA. This CDR3 is built from 15 residues. V was trimmed by 1 base and J by 4 bases, leaving 12 bases between them. CDR3: CASSLGAWGADTQYF. CDR3 sequence (DNA): TGTGCCAGCAGCTTAGGGGCCTGGGGGGCAGATACGCAGTATTTT.

This clone has only a few counts. This chain uses TRBV21-1 with TRBJ1-4. TRBV21-1 has pseudogene status. The CDR3 totals 15 residues. Here the CDR3 reads CASSTPRGGREKLFF. CDR3 sequence (DNA): TGTGCCAGCAGCACCCCTCGGGGGGGAAGGGAAAAACTGTTTTTT.

The chain links TRBV5-1 to TRBJ2-5, with 7 bases that match TRBD2. CDR1 is SGHRS, CDR2 YFSETQ, per germline. V gave up 5 bases and J gave up 4 bases; unmatched junction bases: 11. The CDR3 length is 15 residues. This CDR3 is CASSSGLGRGETQYF. CDR3 nucleotide sequence: TGCGCCAGCAGTTCGGGACTGGGGAGGGGAGAGACCCAGTACTTC.

This clone occurred a few times. The chain combines TRBV4-2 with TRBJ2-5; D may be TRBD2 (5 bases). Germline values: CDR1 LGHNA, CDR2 YNFKEQ. The CDR3 consists of 15 residues. V lost 4 bases, J lost 4 bases, and 16 bases lay in between. The CDR3 reads CASSLGPGSGETQYF. The CDR3 DNA reads as TGTGCCAGCAGCCTCGGGCCGGGGTCGGGAGAGACCCAGTACTTC.

The V call is TRBV7-2, the J call TRBJ2-7, with a weak D call TRBD2 (5 bases). Trimming shortened V by 4 bases and J by 0 bases, and 13 bases separated the two germline ends. The CDR3 has 15 residues. Germline CDR1 reads SGHTA; CDR2 reads FQGNSA. The CDR3 spells CASSSSGGSSYEQYF. In DNA, the CDR3 is TGTGCCAGCAGCTCCTCGGGCGGGTCCTCCTACGAGCAGTACTTC. Drawing the rest from reference TRBV7-2 and TRBJ2-7, the complete variable domain is GAGVSQSPSNKVTEKGKDVELRCDPISGHTALYWYRQSLGQGLEFLIYFQGNSAPDKSGLPSDRFSAERTGGSVSTLTIQRTQQEDSAVYLCASSSSGGSSYEQYFGPGTRLTVT.

The chain is built from TRBV28 and TRBJ2-2, with no clear D. The germline V gene has CDR1 MDHEN and CDR2 SYDVKM. The CDR3 is 15 residues long. V lost 2 bases, J lost 4 bases, and 11 bases lay in between. In DNA, the CDR3 is TGTGCCAGCAGTTTACTAACAGCCTCCACCGGGGAGCTGTTTTTT. It is translated as CASSLLTASTGELFF.

V gene TRBV15 combines with J gene TRBJ1-6; perhaps TRBD1 as D (5 bases). The germline CDR1 and CDR2 sequences are LNHNV and YYDKDF (reference sequence). The CDR3 loop spans 15 amino acids. V was clipped by 1 base and J by 7 bases, with 11 bases between them. CDR3 region: CATSRGGGTNSPLHF. In DNA, the CDR3 is TGTGCCACCAGCAGAGGGGGGGGGACGAATTCACCCCTCCACTTT.

V usage is TRBV18 and J usage is TRBJ1-4; no definite D call. The CDR3 length is 17 residues. The V gene lost 1 base and the J gene lost 0 bases, with 12 bases spanning the gap. Per germline, CDR1 KGHSH and CDR2 LQKENI. CDR3 loop: CASSPRAASATNEKLFF. As DNA, the CDR3 is TGTGCCAGCTCACCACGGGCAGCCTCTGCAACTAATGAAAAACTGTTTTTT.

The rearrangement joins TRBV20-1 to TRBJ2-1; 7 bases agree with TRBD2. This CDR3 is built from 11 residues. The trim removed 4 bases at V and 12 bases at J, leaving 6 bases unmatched. The germline V gene encodes CDR1 DFQATT and CDR2 SNEGSKA (reference sequence). This CDR3 is CSATAGAGQFF. The CDR3 DNA follows: TGCAGTGCTACGGCGGGAGCAGGGCAGTTCTTC.

The V call is TRBV27, the J call TRBJ1-4, with D possibly matching TRBD1 (5 bases). The CDR3 totals 14 residues. The germline gives CDR1 MNHEY, CDR2 SMNVEV (reference sequence). V lost 5 bases to trimming and J lost 7 bases, with 14 bases between them. DNA of the CDR3: TGTGCCAGCAGTAGGCAGGGTAGGCGTGAAAAACTGTTTTTT. Its protein product is CASSRQGRREKLFF.

This sequence joins TRBV27 and TRBJ2-7, with D maybe TRBD1 (6 bases). V lost 7 bases to trimming and J lost 0 bases, with 10 bases between them. Germline V gives CDR1 MNHEY, CDR2 SMNVEV (reference sequence). This CDR3 has 13 amino acids. CDR3 sequence: CASKGHPSYEQYF. The CDR3 coding sequence is TGTGCCAGCAAGGGACACCCCTCCTACGAGCAGTACTTC.

The V and J genes are TRBV4-2 and TRBJ2-3; 12 bases line up with TRBD2. Unmatched junction bases numbered 12, after V lost 4 bases and J lost 1 base. There are 19 residues in the CDR3. In germline, CDR1 is LGHNA, CDR2 YNFKEQ. In DNA form, the CDR3 reads TGTGCCAGCAGCCCCCACGGGCTAGCGGGAGGGCGGGGCACAGATACGCAGTATTTT. It is translated as CASSPHGLAGGRGTDTQYF.

The sample holds a few counts of this clone. The gene calls are TRBV9 and TRBJ2-7, with 7 bases lining up with TRBD1. Per the germline V gene, CDR1 is SGDLS and CDR2 is YYNGEE. This CDR3 contains 15 residues. V trimming: 4 bases; J trimming: 7 bases; junction bases outside the gene matches: 14. In nucleotides, the CDR3 is TGTGCCAGCAGCCCTGAACACGGACAGGTAGAGGAGCAGTACTTC. Translating it yields CASSPEHGQVEEQYF.

The rearrangement joins TRBV5-4 to TRBJ2-2, with TRBD2 matching 9 bases. V lost 3 bases and J lost 6; bases outside the gene matches: 6. The CDR3 contains 15 residues. Germline CDR1 SGHNT, CDR2 YYREEE (reference sequence). CDR3 sequence: CASSSKREDPGELFF. The CDR3 bases are TGTGCCAGCAGCTCCAAGCGGGAGGATCCCGGGGAGCTGTTTTTT.

V is TRBV10-3 and J is TRBJ2-7; tentative D call: TRBD1 (5 bases). The CDR3 is made up of 15 amino acids. From germline, CDR1 is ENHRY and CDR2 SYGVKD. V lost 0 bases and J 3 bases, leaving 12 bases between the germline ends. In DNA, the CDR3 is TGTGCCATCAGTGAGTCCCTGGGGCCGAGCTACGAGCAGTACTTC. Its protein product is CAISESLGPSYEQYF.